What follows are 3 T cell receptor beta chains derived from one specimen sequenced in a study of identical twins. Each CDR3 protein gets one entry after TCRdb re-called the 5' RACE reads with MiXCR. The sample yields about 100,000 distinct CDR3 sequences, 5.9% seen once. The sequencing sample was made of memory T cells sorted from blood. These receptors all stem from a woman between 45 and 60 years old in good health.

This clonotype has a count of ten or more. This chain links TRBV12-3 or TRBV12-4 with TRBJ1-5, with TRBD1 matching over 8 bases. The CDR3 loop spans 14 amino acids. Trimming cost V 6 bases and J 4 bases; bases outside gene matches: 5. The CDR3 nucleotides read TGTGCCAGCAGATCGGACAGGGAAAATCAGCCCCAGCATTTT. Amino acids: CASRSDRENQPQHF.

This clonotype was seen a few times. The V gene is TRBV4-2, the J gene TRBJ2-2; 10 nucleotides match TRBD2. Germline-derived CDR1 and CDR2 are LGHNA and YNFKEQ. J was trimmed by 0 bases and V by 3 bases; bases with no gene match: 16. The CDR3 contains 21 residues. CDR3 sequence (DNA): TGTGCCAGCAGCCACGAACCGATCGGGCTAGCGGGGGCGGCGAACACCGGGGAGCTGTTTTTT. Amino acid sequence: CASSHEPIGLAGAANTGELFF.

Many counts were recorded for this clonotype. The CDR3 region has the DNA TGCGCCAGCACATTCGGGGGGTTCGGGACAGATACGCAGTATTTT. It codes for CASTFGGFGTDTQYF. The chain has TRBV5-1 and TRBJ2-3, with 7 positions matching TRBD2. Unmatched junction bases numbered 10, after V lost 6 bases and J lost 3 bases. Per germline, CDR1 SGHRS and CDR2 YFSETQ. The length of the CDR3 is 15 residues.